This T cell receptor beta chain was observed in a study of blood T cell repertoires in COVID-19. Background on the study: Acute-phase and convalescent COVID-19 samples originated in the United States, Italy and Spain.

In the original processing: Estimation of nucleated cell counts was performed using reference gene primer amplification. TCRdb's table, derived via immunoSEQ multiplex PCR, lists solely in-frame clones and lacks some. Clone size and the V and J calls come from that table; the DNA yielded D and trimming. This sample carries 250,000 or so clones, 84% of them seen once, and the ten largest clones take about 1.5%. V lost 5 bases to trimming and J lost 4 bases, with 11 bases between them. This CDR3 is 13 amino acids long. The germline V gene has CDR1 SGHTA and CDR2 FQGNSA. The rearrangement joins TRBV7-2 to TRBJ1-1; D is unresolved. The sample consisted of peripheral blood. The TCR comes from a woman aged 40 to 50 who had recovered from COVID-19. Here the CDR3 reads CASSPRRATEAFF. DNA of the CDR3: TGTGCCAGCAGCCCCCGGAGGGCCACTGAAGCTTTCTTT. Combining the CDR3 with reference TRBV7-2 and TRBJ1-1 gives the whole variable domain GAGVSQSPSNKVTEKGKDVELRCDPISGHTALYWYRQSLGQGLEFLIYFQGNSAPDKSGLPSDRFSAERTGGSVSTLTIQRTQQEDSAVYLCASSPRRATEAFFGQGTRLTVV.